This is a list of T cell receptor beta chains from one sample in a study of T cells after yellow fever vaccination. Each CDR3 protein is one row after TCRdb ran MiXCR on the 5' RACE reads. The data show about 350,000 distinct CDR3 sequences, about 4% seen once. Sequences were derived from PBMCs, sampled 5 days after the yellow fever booster vaccination. These receptors were collected from a man between 18 and 35 years old who received the YFV17D yellow fever vaccine. Each CDR3 is given with its conserved first and last residue. D genes are given only for firm matches. The size of a clone is reported for some rows only, either as once, few or many, or as a class for expanded clones.

d_call	clone_size	j_call	v_call	cdr3_aa	cdr3_nt
.	.	TRBJ2-2	TRBV7-3	CASSLYGGDTGELFF	TGTGCCAGCAGCTTATACGGCGGGGACACCGGGGAGCTGTTTTTT
.	few	TRBJ2-1	TRBV5-1	CASSLWDPSLVNEQFF	TGCGCCAGCAGCTTATGGGACCCGTCCCTTGTCAATGAGCAGTTCTTC
.	few	TRBJ2-5	TRBV29-1	CSVGWTEETQYF	TGCAGCGTTGGCTGGACAGAAGAGACCCAGTACTTC
.	.	TRBJ1-6	TRBV3-1	CASSQGQPPLHF	TGTGCCAGCAGCCAAGGACAGCCACCCCTCCACTTT
.	.	TRBJ1-1	TRBV12-3/TRBV12-4	CASSLSWGRRRPNTEAFF	TGTGCCAGCAGTTTGAGCTGGGGGCGCCGCCGTCCAAACACTGAAGCTTTCTTT
.	.	TRBJ1-2	TRBV7-9	CAGQVTNYGYTF	TGTGCCGGACAAGTAACTAACTATGGCTACACCTTC
.	many	TRBJ1-1	TRBV4-2	CASSQDYGGSTEAFF	TGTGCCAGCAGCCAAGATTACGGCGGCTCGACTGAAGCTTTCTTT
.	many	TRBJ1-1	TRBV6-2/TRBV6-3	CASSYSGTSNTEAFF	TGTGCCAGCAGTTACTCGGGCACCTCGAACACTGAAGCTTTCTTT
.	many	TRBJ1-1	TRBV4-3	CASCARGGTEAFF	TGCGCCAGCTGCGCGCGGGGGGGCACTGAAGCTTTCTTT
.	few	TRBJ2-1	TRBV7-3	CASSPSGAYNEQFF	TGTGCCAGCAGCCCGTCCGGAGCCTACAATGAGCAGTTCTTC
.	many	TRBJ2-1	TRBV15	CATSRVQGNEQFF	TGTGCCACCAGCAGAGTCCAGGGGAATGAGCAGTTCTTC
.	.	TRBJ1-1	TRBV12-3/TRBV12-4	CASSPVGENTEAFF	TGTGCCAGCAGCCCCGTCGGGGAGAACACTGAAGCTTTCTTT
TRBD1	few	TRBJ1-5	TRBV10-2	CASTFQGAQPQHF	TGCGCCAGCACGTTTCAGGGGGCTCAGCCCCAGCATTTT
.	few	TRBJ2-3	TRBV6-2/TRBV6-3	CASMSRRRITVADTQYF	TGTGCCAGCATGTCCCGTAGAAGGATTACCGTGGCGGATACGCAGTATTTT
.	many	TRBJ1-1	TRBV18	CASSPGEGTEAFF	TGTGCCAGCTCACCAGGGGAGGGCACTGAAGCTTTCTTT
.	few	TRBJ1-1	TRBV18	CASSPLAPGATEAFF	TGTGCCAGCTCACCCCTGGCTCCCGGGGCCACTGAAGCTTTCTTT
.	few	TRBJ2-5	TRBV6-5	CASSTPTGKETQYF	TGTGCCAGCAGCACACCTACAGGGAAAGAGACCCAGTACTTC
.	few	TRBJ2-3	TRBV7-2	CASSPLRTSTDTQYF	TGTGCCAGCAGCCCCCTCAGGACTAGCACAGATACGCAGTATTTT
.	few	TRBJ1-2	TRBV4-1	CASSQDPTENYGYTF	TGCGCCAGCAGCCAAGACCCGACGGAGAACTATGGCTACACCTTC
.	.	TRBJ2-1	TRBV6-5	CASSLGLRGYNEQFF	TGTGCCAGCAGCTTGGGACTCCGCGGGTACAATGAGCAGTTCTTC
.	once	TRBJ1-1	TRBV7-9	CASSSTDRRTEAFF	TGTGCCAGCAGCTCCACTGACAGGAGGACTGAAGCTTTCTTT
TRBD2	few	TRBJ2-5	TRBV27	CASSFGGGTETQYF	TGTGCCAGCAGTTTTGGGGGGGGGACAGAGACCCAGTACTTC
.	.	TRBJ2-3	TRBV14	CASSQARGTATTSTDTQYF	TGTGCCAGCAGCCAAGCGAGGGGTACAGCCACTACTAGCACAGATACGCAGTATTTT
TRBD2	.	TRBJ2-1	TRBV6-5	CASSYGGVNEQFF	TGTGCCAGCAGTTATGGGGGGGTAAATGAGCAGTTCTTC
.	.	TRBJ1-6	TRBV28	CASSLSTGVSSPLHF	TGTGCCAGCAGTTTATCGACCGGGGTTAGTTCACCCCTCCACTTT
.	few	TRBJ1-1	TRBV2	CASLAWRAEAFF	TGTGCCAGCCTTGCCTGGAGAGCTGAAGCTTTCTTT
.	many	TRBJ1-6	TRBV14	CASSPRIDSPLHF	TGTGCCAGCAGCCCACGGATTGACTCACCCCTCCACTTT
.	many	TRBJ2-7	TRBV20-1	CSAKGNRVTYEQYF	TGCAGTGCTAAAGGGAATCGAGTAACCTACGAGCAGTACTTC
TRBD1	few	TRBJ2-5	TRBV14	CASKGTGTGTRETQYF	TGTGCCAGCAAGGGGACCGGGACAGGGACGCGAGAGACCCAGTACTTC
.	few	TRBJ1-5	TRBV5-5	CASSIYPDPNQPQHF	TGTGCCAGCAGCATATATCCCGACCCCAATCAGCCCCAGCATTTT
TRBD1	few	TRBJ1-2	TRBV6-2/TRBV6-3	CASSNQGAGSGYTF	TGTGCCAGCAGCAACCAGGGGGCTGGGAGCGGCTACACCTTC
TRBD1	few	TRBJ2-7	TRBV5-6	CASSRIPGQGAREQYF	TGTGCCAGCAGCCGAATTCCGGGACAGGGGGCGCGGGAGCAGTACTTC